The 14 T cell receptor beta chains given below trace back to one sample, sequenced in a study of cytomegalovirus exposure and HLA in healthy donors. Amplification used 60 Vbeta primers and 13 Jbeta primers. Using immunoSEQ multiplex PCR, the repertoire was profiled, and TCRdb retains in-frame clones only, with some absent. The table records 150,000 or so clones, roughly 84% of them present only once. The sample was PBMCs. The receptors derive from a man aged 25-40 years in good health and CMV-seronegative.

The chain links TRBV10-3 to TRBJ2-7; 12 bases match TRBD1. The CDR3 loop spans 19 amino acids. Germline CDR1 reads ENHRY; CDR2 reads SYGVKD. Germline trimming cut 6 bases from V and 1 base from J; bases unmatched to any gene: 16. The CDR3 reads CAIRSPGQGANAGSYEQYF. The CDR3 DNA is TGTGCCATCAGGTCACCGGGACAGGGGGCGAATGCCGGGTCCTACGAGCAGTACTTC.

The chain recombines TRBV7-3 with TRBJ2-1; 7 nucleotides match TRBD2. This CDR3 contains 16 residues. With 5 bases clipped from V and 2 bases from J, the junction kept 9 bases outside the gene matches. Germline lookup yields CDR1 SGHTA and CDR2 FQGTGA. The CDR3 sequence: CASSQELASTYNEQFF. The CDR3 DNA sequence: TGTGCCAGCAGCCAGGAACTAGCGTCAACCTACAATGAGCAGTTCTTC.

This clone was recorded only once. The chain links TRBV10-2 to TRBJ2-7; weak D call: TRBD2 (5 bases). Trimming cost V 3 bases and J 2 bases, with 17 bases left between them. The CDR3 consists of 16 residues. Germline V lookup: CDR1 WSHSY, CDR2 SAAADI. The CDR3 reads CASSDPARGKTYEQYF. The CDR3 bases are TGCGCCAGCAGTGACCCCGCCCGGGGAAAAACCTACGAGCAGTACTTC.

This clone was seen a single time. The genes are TRBV6-5 and TRBJ1-1, with a weak D call TRBD1 (5 bases). V lost 2 bases and J lost 0, with 10 bases in between. The CDR3 is 15 amino acids. The germline V gene has CDR1 MNHEY and CDR2 SVGAGI. This CDR3 reads CASSYGAGLNTEAFF. CDR3 sequence (DNA): TGTGCCAGCAGTTACGGGGCCGGCTTGAACACTGAAGCTTTCTTT.

As for this clone: This sample also contains other DNA sequences that code for the same CDR3. V is TRBV27 and J is TRBJ2-5; 7 positions agree with TRBD2. CDR1 MNHEY and CDR2 SMNVEV come from the germline V gene (reference sequence). CDR3 length: 14 residues. V lost 4 bases to trimming and J lost 5 bases; unmatched junction nucleotides: 7. This CDR3 is CASSSLKGGETQYF. The CDR3 DNA is TGTGCCAGCAGTTCTCTTAAGGGAGGGGAGACCCAGTACTTC.

This clone appeared a single time. CDR3 sequence (DNA): TGTGCCAGCAGTTTATCGATACAGGGGATTAACCCCTACGAGCAGTACTTC. This gives the protein CASSLSIQGINPYEQYF. The chain couples TRBV27 to TRBJ2-5; 7 nucleotides match TRBD1. The DNA matches TRBJ2-7 better at its end, which makes the J call doubtful. The CDR3 has 17 amino acids. Germline V gene lookup returns CDR1 MNHEY and CDR2 SMNVEV (reference sequence).

V is TRBV5-6 and J is TRBJ1-6; 9 positions agree with TRBD1. The CDR3 totals 17 residues. The junction had 9 bases not matched to a gene; V was cut back by 0 bases and J by 8 bases. The germline V gene encodes CDR1 SGHDT and CDR2 YYEEEE. CDR3 sequence reads: CASSLASWDRVHSPLHF. The DNA for the CDR3 is TGTGCCAGCAGCTTGGCCAGCTGGGACAGGGTTCATTCACCCCTCCACTTT.

The genes are TRBV2 and TRBJ2-5; a possible D gene is TRBD2 (5 bases). Trimming shortened V by 6 bases and J by 5 bases, and 16 bases separated the two germline ends. The CDR3 contains 14 residues. The germline V gene encodes CDR1 SNHLY and CDR2 FYNNEI. CDR3: CASRSGSNGETQYF. The CDR3 DNA reads TGTGCCAGCAGATCGGGGTCGAATGGGGAGACCCAGTACTTC.

The J gene is TRBJ2-2, the V gene TRBV10-3; 11 nucleotides line up with TRBD1. The junction had 6 bases not matched to a gene; V was cut back by 6 bases and J by 6 bases. This CDR3 is built from 15 residues. Germline V gene data show CDR1 as ENHRY and CDR2 as SYGVKD. CDR3 nucleotide sequence: TGTGCCATCAGCTCCGGGACAGGGGGGGCCGGGGAGCTGTTTTTT. It codes for CAISSGTGGAGELFF.

The V and J genes are TRBV6-5 and TRBJ1-3, with a weak D call TRBD1 (5 bases). The CDR3 is made up of 14 amino acids. Trimming removed 6 bases from V and 7 bases from J, with 16 bases in between. CDR1 and CDR2 (germline): MNHEY, SVGAGI. CDR3 loop: CASSSGMRLNTIYF. CDR3 coding DNA: TGTGCCAGCAGCTCAGGGATGCGGTTGAACACCATATATTTT.

This sequence joins TRBV11-2 and TRBJ2-2, with 7 nucleotides matching TRBD1. Unmatched junction bases numbered 6, after V lost 11 bases and J lost 0 bases. The CDR3 totals 14 residues. The germline V gene encodes CDR1 SGHAT and CDR2 FQNNGV. CDR3 DNA: TGTGCCGCGTCCGGGACAGCGAACACCGGGGAGCTGTTTTTT. It yields the protein CAASGTANTGELFF.

This chain connects TRBV5-1 to TRBJ2-3; tentative D call: TRBD2 (6 bases). Trimming stripped 7 bases from V and 2 bases from J, with 11 bases between. CDR1 and CDR2 (germline): SGHRS, YFSETQ. The CDR3 length is 13 residues. The CDR3 DNA reads as TGCGCCAGCGGGGGACTGGTCACAGATACGCAGTATTTT. Protein product: CASGGLVTDTQYF.

The chain couples TRBV30 to TRBJ1-1; 7 nucleotides agree with TRBD1. The CDR3 loop spans 13 amino acids. The germline V gene has CDR1 GTSNPN and CDR2 SVGIG (reference sequence). Trimming at V came to 2 bases and at J to 5 bases, leaving 5 bases not matched to a gene. This CDR3 is CAWSYRGGTEAFF. DNA for the CDR3: TGTGCCTGGAGTTACAGGGGCGGAACTGAAGCTTTCTTT.

The rearrangement links TRBV28 to TRBJ2-6, with TRBD1 identical over 12 bases. The ends lost 6 bases at V and 2 bases at J; junction bases unmatched: 11. Germline-derived CDR1 and CDR2 are MDHEN and SYDVKM. The CDR3 is made up of 19 amino acids. The CDR3 DNA is TGTGCCAGCAGAGGCCCCCTGGGACAGGGGGCCCCTGGGGCCAACGTCCTGACTTTC. As protein: CASRGPLGQGAPGANVLTF.